One sample yielded the 32 T cell receptor beta chains listed below, sequenced in a study of T cell responses to AZD1222 COVID-19 vaccine. Libraries were prepared by immunoSEQ multiplex PCR; TCRdb keeps only in-frame clonotypes and omits some of them. The sample has about 110,000 clones, about nine tenths seen once. The material sequenced was peripheral blood, taken on day 0 of AZD1222 vaccination. The receptors were gathered from an adult in good health.

V usage is TRBV18 and J usage is TRBJ2-7; D gene uncertain. Germline V gene data show CDR1 as KGHSH and CDR2 as LQKENI. CDR3 length: 13 amino acids. Trimming removed 4 bases at V and 5 bases at J, with 12 bases between. The CDR3 sequence: CASSLNKIDEQYF. The CDR3 coding sequence is TGTGCCAGCTCACTGAACAAGATCGACGAGCAGTACTTC.

The chain links TRBV6-2 or TRBV6-3 to TRBJ1-4; perhaps TRBD1 as D (6 bases). The CDR3 consists of 12 residues. Per germline, CDR1 MNHEY and CDR2 SVGEGT. Trimming took 6 bases from V and 7 from J, leaving 9 bases between them. Here the CDR3 DNA reads TGTGCCAGCAGCCAGACAGGTGAAAAACTGTTTTTT. This translates into CASSQTGEKLFF.

The V call is TRBV24-1, the J call TRBJ2-3; D is ambiguous. Germline CDR1 KGHDR, CDR2 SFDVKD. The germline V and J ends were trimmed by 3 bases and 4 bases, with 7 bases remaining between them. The CDR3 length is 13 residues. The CDR3 here is CATSDVRADTQYF. The CDR3 DNA reads TGTGCCACCAGTGATGTCCGAGCAGATACGCAGTATTTT.

The V and J genes are TRBV29-1 and TRBJ2-1; D call uncertain. V was trimmed by 0 bases and J by 0 bases, leaving 12 bases between them. Germline loops: CDR1 SQVTM, CDR2 ANQGSEA. The length of the CDR3 is 16 residues. The CDR3 nucleotides are TGCAGCGTTGAAGATGAAGCGAGACGCTCCTACAATGAGCAGTTCTTC. Translated, it gives CSVEDEARRSYNEQFF.

The CDR3 reads CASSFKISDRGYEQYF. CDR3 DNA sequence: TGTGCCAGCAGCTTTAAGATCAGTGACCGCGGCTACGAGCAGTACTTC. The rearrangement joins TRBV11-2 to TRBJ2-7; no clear D gene. Germline V gene data show CDR1 as SGHAT and CDR2 as FQNNGV. The CDR3 has 16 residues. Trimming cost V 3 bases and J 3 bases, with 18 bases left between them.

In this sample, this clone turned up once. The V call is TRBV6-2 or TRBV6-3, the J call TRBJ2-3, with 7 bases fitting TRBD2. This CDR3 is 17 amino acids long. The V gene's germline CDR1 is MNHEY and CDR2 SVGEGT. V shed 2 bases, J shed 2 bases, and the junction held 10 bases outside the gene matches. The CDR3 region is CASSYALRGSPTDTQYF. CDR3 DNA sequence: TGTGCCAGCAGTTACGCCCTGCGGGGGTCCCCCACAGATACGCAGTATTTT.

This chain links TRBV2 with TRBJ1-5, with TRBD1 matching over 9 bases. J gave up 2 bases and V 5 bases, and 4 bases lay outside the gene matches. The CDR3 totals 15 residues. Germline V gene sequence: CDR1 SNHLY, CDR2 FYNNEI. Here the CDR3 reads CASSTDRGRNQPQHF. The CDR3 DNA reads TGTGCCAGCAGTACGGACAGGGGACGCAATCAGCCCCAGCATTTT. The variable domain in full, completed from reference TRBV2 and TRBJ1-5, reads EPEVTQTPSHQVTQMGQEVILRCVPISNHLYFYWYRQILGQKVEFLVSFYNNEISEKSEIFDDQFSVERPDGSNFTLKIRSTKLEDSAMYFCASSTDRGRNQPQHFGDGTRLSIL.

For this clone: One end of the junction does not line up with germline, which may come from a read error. The rearrangement joins TRBV5-1 to TRBJ2-1; D is unclear. The CDR3 is 12 residues long. From germline, CDR1 is SGHRS and CDR2 YFSETQ. This CDR3 reads CASSSLNNDQFF. The CDR3 DNA follows: TGCGCCAGCAGTTCACTAAACAATGATCAGTTCTTC.

This clone was picked up a small number of times. V is TRBV11-3 and J is TRBJ2-3; the D is unclear. CDR1 SGHNT and CDR2 YENEEA come from the germline V gene. V lost 3 bases and J 2 bases, leaving 12 bases between the germline ends. This CDR3 spans 15 amino acids. CDR3 sequence reads: CASSFSNRPTDTQYF. In DNA form, the CDR3 reads TGTGCCAGCAGCTTTAGTAATAGGCCCACAGATACGCAGTATTTT.

V is TRBV11-2 and J is TRBJ2-3; 9 bases match TRBD1. V shed 3 bases, J shed 1 base, and the junction held 8 bases outside the gene matches. The CDR3 extends over 17 amino acids. The germline V gene has CDR1 SGHAT and CDR2 FQNNGV. The CDR3: CASSLHRGQRGTDTQYF. The CDR3 coding sequence is TGTGCCAGCAGCTTGCACAGGGGGCAACGGGGCACAGATACGCAGTATTTT.

This clone has only a few counts. The rearrangement links TRBV29-1 to TRBJ2-2, with 7 bases lining up with TRBD1. Losses at the gene ends were 6 bases for V and 0 bases for J; bases not matched to a gene: 4. Germline V gene lookup returns CDR1 SQVTM and CDR2 ANQGSEA. This CDR3 region has 14 residues. CDR3 sequence: CSVEGTANTGELFF. The DNA for the CDR3 is TGCAGCGTCGAGGGGACAGCGAACACCGGGGAGCTGTTTTTT.

This chain connects TRBV3-1 (or the pseudogene TRBV3-2) to TRBJ1-3, with 7 positions matching TRBD1. V shed 3 bases and J 4 bases; nucleotides not matched to a gene: 3. This CDR3 region has 14 residues. Germline V CDR1 and CDR2: LGHDT, YNNKEL (reference sequence). CDR3 sequence reads: CASSQWTGGNTIYF. The DNA of the CDR3 is TGTGCCAGCAGCCAGTGGACAGGCGGAAACACCATATATTTT.

This clone was detected only once. The chain is built from TRBV20-1 and TRBJ2-1; D gene uncertain. Per the germline V gene, CDR1 is DFQATT and CDR2 is SNEGSKA (reference sequence). V was pared by 5 bases and J by 4 bases, with 6 bases between. This CDR3 region has 11 residues. The CDR3 loop reads CSAPHYNEQFF. In DNA form, the CDR3 reads TGCAGTGCTCCCCATTACAATGAGCAGTTCTTC.

This chain links TRBV30 with TRBJ1-2; D is unclear. This CDR3 is 15 amino acids long. V lost 7 bases, J lost 2 bases, and 20 bases lay in between. Per the germline V gene, CDR1 is GTSNPN and CDR2 is SVGIG (reference sequence). The CDR3 sequence: CASNRLGQPNYGYTF. In DNA form, the CDR3 reads TGTGCCTCGAATCGACTTGGGCAACCAAACTATGGCTACACCTTC.

This sequence joins TRBV3-1 (or the pseudogene TRBV3-2) and TRBJ2-7; possible D gene TRBD1, 5 bases. Trimming left V 0 bases short and J 4 bases short, with 10 bases between. The CDR3 contains 14 residues. Germline CDR1 and CDR2: LGHDT and YNNKEL (reference sequence). In DNA, the CDR3 is TGTGCCAGCAGCCAAGATCAGGGAAGGTACGAGCAGTACTTC. Translation gives CASSQDQGRYEQYF.

This clone was recorded only once. The chain uses TRBV5-4 and TRBJ2-7, with D perhaps given as TRBD1 or TRBD2 (5 bases each). The germline V gene has CDR1 SGHNT and CDR2 YYREEE (reference sequence). The CDR3 is 15 amino acids. V lost 2 bases, J lost 2 bases, and 14 bases lay in between. The CDR3 spells CASSLMGGGPYEQYF. In DNA form, the CDR3 reads TGTGCCAGCAGCTTAATGGGTGGGGGACCCTACGAGCAGTACTTC.

The genes are TRBV18 and TRBJ2-5, with a weak D call TRBD2 (5 bases). Germline V gene lookup returns CDR1 KGHSH and CDR2 LQKENI. V was clipped by 6 bases and J by 3 bases, with 23 bases between them. The CDR3 runs 17 residues. CDR3 in DNA: TGTGCCAGCTCGCAAAAGAGGCCGGGAACAGTGGAAGAGACCCAGTACTTC. This codes for CASSQKRPGTVEETQYF.

This clone was observed once. The J gene is TRBJ1-6, the V gene TRBV6-5; 10 bases map to TRBD1. Germline V gene lookup returns CDR1 MNHEY and CDR2 SVGAGI. The CDR3 loop spans 15 amino acids. Trimming took 5 bases from V and 10 from J; bases not matched to a gene: 8. The CDR3 DNA sequence: TGTGCCAGCAGTAGAAAGGACAGGGGGGAATCACCCCTCCACTTT. Its translation: CASSRKDRGESPLHF.

This clone has just a few counts. The chain is built from TRBV28 and TRBJ1-2, with D possibly matching TRBD1 (6 bases). Germline assignment: CDR1 MDHEN and CDR2 SYDVKM. The CDR3 runs 12 residues. V gave up 8 bases and J gave up 4 bases, with 11 bases separating them. CDR3 amino acids: CASQGYPYGYTF. In nucleotides, the CDR3 is TGTGCCAGCCAGGGGTACCCCTATGGCTACACCTTC.

V gene TRBV11-3 combines with J gene TRBJ2-5; D call uncertain. CDR3 length: 13 residues. CDR1 is SGHNT, CDR2 YENEEA, per germline. The V end was cut by 6 bases, the J end by 4 bases, with 12 bases between. The CDR3 here is CASSTRVAETQYF. Here the CDR3 DNA reads TGTGCCAGCAGTACTCGGGTAGCAGAGACCCAGTACTTC.

This chain links TRBV9 with TRBJ1-2; no reliable D call. Germline CDR1 SGDLS, CDR2 YYNGEE. This CDR3 region has 14 residues. The V and J ends lost 4 bases and 0 bases respectively, with 10 bases between them. The CDR3 is CASSPAPTNYGYTF. CDR3 DNA: TGTGCCAGCAGCCCAGCCCCAACTAACTATGGCTACACCTTC.

The chain uses TRBV3-1 (or the pseudogene TRBV3-2) and TRBJ2-2; 7 bases agree with TRBD1. The V gene end was trimmed by 2 bases and the J gene end by 6 bases; junction bases not matched to a gene: 3. CDR3 length: 14 amino acids. Germline V gene data show CDR1 as LGHDT and CDR2 as YNNKEL (reference sequence). As DNA, the CDR3 is TGTGCCAGCAGCCAAAACCAGGGGGCCGGGGAGCTGTTTTTT. The encoded protein is CASSQNQGAGELFF.

This clone was recorded once. The genes are TRBV5-1 and TRBJ1-1; D call uncertain. The length of the CDR3 is 13 residues. The V gene's germline CDR1 is SGHRS and CDR2 YFSETQ. Trimming left V 0 bases short and J 11 bases short, with 14 bases between. In DNA, the CDR3 is TGCGCCAGCAGCTTGGGACGGCAAGAGGGTGCTTTCTTT. Amino acids: CASSLGRQEGAFF.

The rearrangement links TRBV4-2 to TRBJ1-1, with 9 bases that match TRBD1. Per the germline V gene, CDR1 is LGHNA and CDR2 is YNFKEQ. The CDR3 is 16 residues long. The ends lost 3 bases at V and 7 bases at J; junction bases unmatched: 12. CDR3 amino acids: CASSHLGTGNSVEAFF. The CDR3 region has the DNA TGTGCCAGCAGCCATCTCGGGACAGGGAATTCAGTTGAAGCTTTCTTT.

The chain links TRBV6-4 to TRBJ1-4; no clear D gene. Trimming took 5 bases from V and 4 from J, leaving 8 bases between them. The CDR3 has 13 residues. The germline gives CDR1 MRHNA, CDR2 SNTAGT. Here the CDR3 reads CASSKALNEKLFF. CDR3 sequence (DNA): TGTGCCAGCAGTAAGGCGCTTAATGAAAAACTGTTTTTT.

This sequence joins TRBV6-4 and TRBJ2-1; 9 bases are shared with TRBD2. The CDR3 totals 15 residues. V shed 0 bases, J shed 6 bases, and the junction held 3 bases outside the gene matches. Germline CDR1 and CDR2: MRHNA and SNTAGT. The CDR3 region is CASSDSAGGPNEQFF. CDR3 DNA sequence: TGTGCCAGCAGTGACTCGGCGGGGGGGCCCAATGAGCAGTTCTTC.

The chain recombines TRBV29-1 with TRBJ1-5; D gene uncertain. Trimming shortened V by 4 bases and J by 5 bases, and 9 bases separated the two germline ends. CDR3 length: 12 residues. Germline CDR1 is SQVTM and CDR2 is ANQGSEA. The CDR3 reads CSVGAGDQPQHF. DNA for the CDR3: TGCAGCGTTGGGGCAGGCGATCAGCCCCAGCATTTT.

The gene calls are TRBV6-4 and TRBJ2-1, with 12 bases that match TRBD2. Germline V gene lookup returns CDR1 MRHNA and CDR2 SNTAGT. After removal of 6 bases from V and 4 bases from J, the junction contained 4 bases not matched to a gene. The CDR3 extends over 15 amino acids. As DNA, the CDR3 is TGTGCCAGCAGCGAGACTAGCGGGGGTTACAATGAGCAGTTCTTC. Amino acids: CASSETSGGYNEQFF.

The chain combines TRBV5-1 with TRBJ2-1, with 9 bases lining up with TRBD1. CDR3 length: 17 amino acids. V gave up 0 bases and J gave up 3 bases; unmatched junction bases: 7. CDR1 and CDR2 (germline): SGHRS, YFSETQ. The CDR3 loop is CASSLGIQGAFYNEQFF. CDR3 nucleotide sequence: TGCGCCAGCAGCTTGGGGATACAGGGGGCTTTCTACAATGAGCAGTTCTTC.

There are a few counts of this clone. The chain combines TRBV9 with TRBJ2-5, with 13 bases lining up with TRBD2. The CDR3 runs to 16 residues. Trimming cost V 3 bases and J 4 bases; bases outside gene matches: 6. Germline assignment: CDR1 SGDLS and CDR2 YYNGEE. The CDR3 DNA sequence: TGTGCCAGCAGCGAGCTACTAGCGGGGGGGCGAGAGACCCAGTACTTC. Protein: CASSELLAGGRETQYF.

CDR3 loop: CASSLDKGWNTIYF. In DNA, the CDR3 is TGTGCCAGCAGCTTAGATAAGGGGTGGAACACCATATATTTT. The chain has TRBV7-9 and TRBJ1-3, with a possible D match to TRBD1 (5 bases). The CDR3 covers 14 residues. Germline V gives CDR1 SEHNR, CDR2 FQNEAQ (reference sequence). V lost 1 base to trimming and J lost 7 bases, with 11 bases between them.

The rearrangement uses TRBV4-2 and TRBJ2-7; 7 bases are shared with TRBD2. The CDR3 consists of 15 residues. CDR1 LGHNA and CDR2 YNFKEQ come from the germline V gene. Trimming took 4 bases from V and 0 from J; bases not matched to a gene: 6. The CDR3 is CASSPGASGSYEQYF. As DNA, the CDR3 is TGTGCCAGCAGCCCCGGGGCTAGCGGCTCCTACGAGCAGTACTTC.